These T cell receptor beta chains were read from a single sample in a study of T cells after yellow fever vaccination. TCRdb recomputed calls from the 5' RACE reads with MiXCR, one row per CDR3 protein. The data contain about 340,000 distinct CDR3 sequences, 3% to 4.5% of them singletons. The source was PBMCs, collected 5 days after the yellow fever booster vaccination. These receptors originate from a man aged 18-30 years who received the YFV17D yellow fever vaccine. Each CDR3 is given with its conserved first and last residue. The D gene is left open where the match is weak. Size tells how often a clone was seen (once, few, many) or the class of an expanded clone, and some rows leave it out.

d_call	v_call	j_call	clone_size	cdr3_nt	cdr3_aa
-	TRBV5-1	TRBJ2-1	many	TGCGCCAGCGGCCTGGTCATTGATGAGCAGTTCTTC	CASGLVIDEQFF
-	TRBV20-1	TRBJ2-5	-	TGCAGTGCTACCCTGGCAGGCCGGGAGACCCAGTACTTC	CSATLAGRETQYF
TRBD1	TRBV5-1	TRBJ1-2	many	TGCGCCAGCAGCCTACGACAGGGGGCCTACACCTTC	CASSLRQGAYTF
TRBD2	TRBV9	TRBJ2-5	-	TGTGCCAGCAGCCCGCTTGGGGGGGGAAGGGAGACCCAGTACTTC	CASSPLGGGRETQYF
-	TRBV5-1	TRBJ2-3	many	TGCGCCAGCAGCCCTGACAGACCCACAGATACGCAGTATTTT	CASSPDRPTDTQYF
-	TRBV5-1	TRBJ1-1	many	TGCGCCAGCAGCTCGAGGCCCTCCACTGAAGCTTTCTTT	CASSSRPSTEAFF
-	TRBV19	TRBJ1-6	few	TGTGCCAGTAGTATGCTGACAGCTGTCTATAATTCACCCCTCCACTTT	CASSMLTAVYNSPLHF
TRBD1	TRBV25-1	TRBJ1-4	-	TGTGCCAGCCCCTCGGACAGGTACCCTGAAAAACTGTTTTTT	CASPSDRYPEKLFF
-	TRBV27	TRBJ1-2	few	TGTGCCAGCAGTTTACAGGGGACGGATGGCTACACCTTC	CASSLQGTDGYTF
-	TRBV7-9	TRBJ2-5	many	TGTGCCAGCAGACCCCTATTAGAGACCCAGTACTTC	CASRPLLETQYF
-	TRBV20-1	TRBJ1-5	-	TGCAGTGCCTCCCGGGGGCGGGTTCCGGATCAGCCCCAGCATTTT	CSASRGRVPDQPQHF
-	TRBV6-5	TRBJ1-2	many	TGTGCCAGCAGCCGGGACATATCTATCCCCCCTCGCACCTTC	CASSRDISIPPRTF
-	TRBV12-5	TRBJ1-5	few	TGTGCTAGTGGCACGGACAGCGCCAATCAGCCCCAGCATTTT	CASGTDSANQPQHF